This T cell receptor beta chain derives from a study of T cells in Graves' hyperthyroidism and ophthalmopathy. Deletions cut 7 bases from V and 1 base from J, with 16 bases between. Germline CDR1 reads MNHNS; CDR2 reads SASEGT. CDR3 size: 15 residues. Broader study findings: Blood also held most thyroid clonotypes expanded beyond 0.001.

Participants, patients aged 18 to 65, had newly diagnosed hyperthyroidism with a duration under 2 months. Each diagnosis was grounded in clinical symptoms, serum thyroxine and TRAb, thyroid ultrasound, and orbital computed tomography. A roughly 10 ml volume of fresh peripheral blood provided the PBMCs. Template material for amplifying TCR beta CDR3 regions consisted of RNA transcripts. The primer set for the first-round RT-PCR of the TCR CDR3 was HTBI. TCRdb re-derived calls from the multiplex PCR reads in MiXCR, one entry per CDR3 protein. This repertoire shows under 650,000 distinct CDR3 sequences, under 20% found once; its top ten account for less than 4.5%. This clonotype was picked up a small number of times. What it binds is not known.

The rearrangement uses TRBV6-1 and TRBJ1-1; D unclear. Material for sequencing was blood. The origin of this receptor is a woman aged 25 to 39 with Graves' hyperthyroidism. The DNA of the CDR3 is TGTGCCAGCAAATCCCTCGGGTCAAGGAACACTGAAGCTTTCTTT. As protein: CASKSLGSRNTEAFF.